The next 12 T cell receptor beta chains were all read from a single sample in a study of human T cells and chemical hapten exposure. Noted time point: patch test 1, 2 weeks after DPC sensitization. Documented treatment: therapeutic diphenylcyclopropenone sensitization with weekly scalp DPC. TCRdb fed the RACE reads into MiXCR, producing one record per CDR3 protein. Here the sample spans around 76,000 distinct CDR3 sequences, 12% being singletons. This specimen was whole blood, taken in connection with sensitization to the hapten diphenylcyclopropenone (DPC). The receptors originated from a woman aged 55-70 years with alopecia areata. Some clones in this sample may be carry-over from other donors' samples.

This clonotype was detected a few times. This chain links TRBV18 with TRBJ1-1; D is unresolved. Trimming pared 5 bases from V and 1 base from J, leaving 8 bases between. This CDR3 is built from 13 residues. The germline V gene encodes CDR1 KGHSH and CDR2 LQKENI. CDR3 protein: CASSDSTNTEAFF. For the CDR3, the DNA is TGTGCCAGCTCAGATTCGACGAACACTGAAGCTTTCTTT. The full variable domain, with the rest looked up from reference TRBV18 and TRBJ1-1, is NAGVMQNPRHLVRRRGQEARLRCSPMKGHSHVYWYRQLPEEGLKFMVYLQKENIIDESGMPKERFSAEFPKEGPSILRIQQVVRGDSAAYFCASSDSTNTEAFFGQGTRLTVV.

This clonotype was counted ten times or more. The V gene is TRBV2, the J gene TRBJ2-4, with 7 bases that match TRBD1. The CDR3 runs 14 residues. Trimming removed 7 bases from V and 0 bases from J; junction bases left unmatched: 3. Germline assignment: CDR1 SNHLY and CDR2 FYNNEI. The CDR3 reads CASTYRGAKNIQYF. As DNA, the CDR3 is TGTGCCAGCACATACAGGGGAGCCAAAAACATTCAGTACTTC.

This clonotype was detected many times. The chain carries TRBV20-1 and TRBJ1-4; D is undetermined. Trimming shortened V by 3 bases and J by 3 bases, and 8 bases separated the two germline ends. Germline values: CDR1 DFQATT, CDR2 SNEGSKA (reference sequence). The CDR3 loop spans 13 amino acids. CDR3 bases: TGCAGTGCTAGTGGGGAAGCTAATGAAAAACTGTTTTTT. Its translation is CSASGEANEKLFF.

Many counts were recorded for this clonotype. The V and J genes are TRBV7-9 and TRBJ2-2, with D unresolved. Trimming shortened V by 10 bases and J by 2 bases, and 5 bases separated the two germline ends. The CDR3 consists of 11 residues. Germline V lookup: CDR1 SEHNR, CDR2 FQNEAQ (reference sequence). The CDR3 here is CAISNTGELFF. The CDR3 coding sequence is TGTGCCATTTCTAACACCGGGGAGCTGTTTTTT.

This chain connects TRBV4-2 to TRBJ2-3; 9 nucleotides line up with TRBD2. Per germline, CDR1 LGHNA and CDR2 YNFKEQ. This CDR3 region has 16 residues. The ends lost 0 bases at V and 6 bases at J; junction bases unmatched: 7. CDR3 sequence reads: CASSQEGAGGRDTQYF. The DNA for the CDR3 is TGTGCCAGCAGCCAAGAGGGAGCGGGGGGACGGGATACGCAGTATTTT.

This clonotype has a handful of counts. The V call is TRBV12-3 or TRBV12-4, the J call TRBJ2-1; 10 bases map to TRBD1. With V trimmed by 6 bases and J by 7 bases, 12 bases remained unmatched. The CDR3 is made up of 16 amino acids. The DNA of the CDR3 is TGTGCCAGCAGCCGCAGCCCGGGACAGGGGTCGAATGAGCAGTTCTTC. Translated, it gives CASSRSPGQGSNEQFF.

This clonotype was seen more than once but under ten times. V usage is TRBV20-1 and J usage is TRBJ2-7; D is tentatively TRBD1 or TRBD2 (5 bases each). This CDR3 region has 11 residues. Germline V CDR1 and CDR2: DFQATT, SNEGSKA (reference sequence). CDR3 DNA: TGCAGGGGGGACGACCGCTACGAGCAGTACTTC. It codes for CRGDDRYEQYF.

This clonotype was detected many times. V is TRBV7-3 and J is TRBJ2-5; no firm D call. V gave up 0 bases and J gave up 1 base, with 9 bases separating them. This CDR3 region has 15 residues. Germline assignment: CDR1 SGHTA and CDR2 FQGTGA. The DNA for the CDR3 is TGTGCCAGCAGCTTAACGTTCGGTATCCAAGAGACCCAGTACTTC. It codes for CASSLTFGIQETQYF.

This clonotype has only a few counts. The chain combines TRBV27 with TRBJ2-1, with D hard to call. Trimming shortened V by 0 bases and J by 5 bases, and 8 bases separated the two germline ends. The CDR3 runs to 14 residues. The germline V gene has CDR1 MNHEY and CDR2 SMNVEV (reference sequence). CDR3 sequence reads: CASSLSWQDNEQFF. CDR3 in DNA: TGTGCCAGCAGTTTATCGTGGCAGGACAATGAGCAGTTCTTC.

This clonotype showed up many times. The chain couples TRBV2 to TRBJ2-5; 13 bases agree with TRBD2. Germline assignment: CDR1 SNHLY and CDR2 FYNNEI. The CDR3 has 15 residues. V was clipped by 6 bases and J by 2 bases; unmatched bases: 3. CDR3 amino acids: CASSAGLAGQETQYF. The CDR3, as DNA: TGTGCCAGCAGCGCGGGACTAGCGGGGCAAGAGACCCAGTACTTC. Filled out from reference TRBV2 and TRBJ2-5, the complete variable domain reads EPEVTQTPSHQVTQMGQEVILRCVPISNHLYFYWYRQILGQKVEFLVSFYNNEISEKSEIFDDQFSVERPDGSNFTLKIRSTKLEDSAMYFCASSAGLAGQETQYFGPGTRLLVL.

This clonotype was counted ten times or more. The chain has TRBV30 and TRBJ1-1, with D uncertain. The CDR3 is made up of 13 amino acids. The V end was cut by 3 bases, the J end by 1 base, with 9 bases between. Looked up from germline, CDR1 is GTSNPN and CDR2 is SVGIG (reference sequence). The CDR3 here is CAWRANWNTEAFF. In DNA, the CDR3 is TGTGCCTGGAGGGCGAACTGGAACACTGAAGCTTTCTTT.

This clonotype was seen at least ten times. The chain carries TRBV5-5 and TRBJ1-5, with D uncertain. The V and J ends lost 0 bases and 5 bases respectively, with 9 bases between them. Germline V lookup: CDR1 SGHKS, CDR2 YYEKEE (reference sequence). The CDR3 spans 14 residues. DNA for the CDR3: TGTGCCAGCAGCTTGGCGGGGAGCTATCAGCCCCAGCATTTT. Translating it yields CASSLAGSYQPQHF.